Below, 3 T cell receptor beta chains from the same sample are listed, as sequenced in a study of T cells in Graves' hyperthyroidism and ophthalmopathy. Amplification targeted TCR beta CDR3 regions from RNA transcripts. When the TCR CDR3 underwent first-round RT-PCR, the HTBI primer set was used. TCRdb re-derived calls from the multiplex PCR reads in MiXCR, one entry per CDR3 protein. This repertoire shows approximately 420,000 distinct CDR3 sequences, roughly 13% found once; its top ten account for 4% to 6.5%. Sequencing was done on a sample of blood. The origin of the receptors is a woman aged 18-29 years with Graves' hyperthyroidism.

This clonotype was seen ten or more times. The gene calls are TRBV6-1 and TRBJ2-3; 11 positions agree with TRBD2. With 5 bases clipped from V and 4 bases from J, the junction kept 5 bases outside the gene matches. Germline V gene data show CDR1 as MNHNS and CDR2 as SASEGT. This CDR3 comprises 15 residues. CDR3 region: CASSPLAGGSDTQYF. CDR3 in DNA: TGTGCCAGCAGTCCTCTAGCGGGAGGATCAGATACGCAGTATTTT.

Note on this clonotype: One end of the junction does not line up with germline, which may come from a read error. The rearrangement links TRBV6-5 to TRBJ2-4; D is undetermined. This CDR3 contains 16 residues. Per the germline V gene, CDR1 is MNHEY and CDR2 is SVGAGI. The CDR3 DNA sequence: TGTGCCAGCAGTGACTCCGGGTTAGGGGCCAAAAACATTCAGTACTTC. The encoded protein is CASSDSGLGAKNIQYF.

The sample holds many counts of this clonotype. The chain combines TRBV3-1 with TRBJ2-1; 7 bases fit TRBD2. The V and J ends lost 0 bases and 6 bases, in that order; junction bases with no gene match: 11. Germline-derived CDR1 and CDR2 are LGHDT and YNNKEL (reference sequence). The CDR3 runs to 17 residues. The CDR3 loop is CASSQDSSGGGVNEQFF. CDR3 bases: TGTGCCAGCAGCCAAGATTCTAGCGGAGGAGGGGTCAATGAGCAGTTCTTC.